This TCR beta chain was sequenced for a study of T cells after yellow fever vaccination. This clonotype was counted between two and nine times. Antigen unknown. Points from the study as a whole: Most clones from primary vaccination were detected again post-booster (roughly 95% CD4, roughly 91% CD8).

CDR1 and CDR2 (germline): SGDLS, YYNGEE. CDR3 size: 16 residues. With 0 bases clipped from V and 1 base from J, the junction kept 5 bases outside the gene matches. A single record per CDR3 protein comes from TCRdb applying MiXCR to the 5' RACE reads. The profile shows 500,000 to 650,000 distinct CDR3 sequences, 9% to 15% of them singletons. Sequenced material: PBMCs, taken on the day of the yellow fever booster vaccination. The chain has TRBV9 and TRBJ2-5, with TRBD2 matching 8 bases. The origin of this receptor is a man under 40 who received the YFV17D yellow fever vaccine. CDR3 loop: CASSVGAGGAQETQYF. The CDR3 coding sequence is TGTGCCAGCAGCGTAGGGGCGGGAGGTGCCCAAGAGACCCAGTACTTC.